The subject of this entry is one TCR beta chain. This record comes from a study of high-grade serous ovarian cancer treatment subgroups. Tumor tissue was taken before any definitive surgery or chemotherapy was given. Unmatched junction bases numbered 12, after V lost 5 bases and J lost 5 bases. CDR1 is SGHTA and CDR2 is FQGNSA in the germline V gene. The CDR3 runs to 16 residues. The assay was immunoSEQ multiplex PCR, and TCRdb's table has in-frame clones only and misses some. The sample has about 4,800 clones, about three quarters seen once. The sequence was obtained from a human donor with high-grade serous ovarian cancer. The chain carries TRBV7-2 and TRBJ2-5, with TRBD2 matching 9 bases. Sample: tumor tissue. Written as DNA, the CDR3 is TGTGCCAGCAGCCCCAACAAGCGGGGGGTTGGTGAGACCCAGTACTTC. Amino acid sequence: CASSPNKRGVGETQYF.